Here is one T cell receptor (beta chain) with its context. Its matching antigen is unknown. V gave up 7 bases and J gave up 5 bases, with 15 bases separating them. The CDR3 runs to 14 residues. The source of the sample is a study of T cell repertoires in cytomegalovirus infection. Study-wide context: HLA-B-restricted CMV epitopes that are well studied were used alongside recently identified HLA-C-restricted ones.

TCRdb called the reads again in MiXCR, with one record for every CDR3 protein. The table has about 700,000 distinct CDR3 sequences, around a third seen once. General study results and limits: Summed public TCR beta family frequency identified CMV carriers bearing the relevant HLA. CMV-specific HLA-C-restricted TCR beta clonotypes dominated the ex vivo response.

The source of this sequence is a human donor in good health (CMV status not recorded). Some clones in this sample may be carry-over from other donors' samples. The V call is TRBV12-3 or TRBV12-4, the J call TRBJ1-5; D gene ambiguous. Here the sequenced sample was cultured PBMCs, taken from culture after CMV antigen stimulation. The DNA of the CDR3 is TGTGCCAGCACCCTTGGACGTCACTATCAGCCCCAGCATTTT. Residues: CASTLGRHYQPQHF.